Below, 10 T cell receptor beta chains from the same sample are listed, as sequenced in a study of B cell selection in AIRE deficiency (dated by TCRdb to the late 2010s). Library prep was done by the immunoSEQ multiplex PCR assay. TCRdb carries this immuneACCESS record with in-frame sequences only. Its versions omit some clonotypes, under half of them owing to an unresolved V gene in the studies checked, with the rest unexplained. Recorded for this sample are about 25,000 clones; roughly 96% of them occurred a single time. Approximately 0.2% of the sample is taken by the ten largest. Conventional CD4 T cells were sorted as cells that were CD4+CD127+. The sequencing sample was made of conventional CD4+ T cells sorted from PBMCs. The origin of the receptors is a human donor with AIRE deficiency.

The chain links TRBV11-3 to TRBJ2-1, with 12 bases aligning to TRBD2. The CDR3 is 16 residues long. Germline CDR1 and CDR2: SGHNT and YENEEA. V was pared by 5 bases and J by 3 bases, with 5 bases of the junction left unmatched. In nucleotides, the CDR3 is TGTGCCAGCAGCCCTGGACTAGCGGGAAACTACAATGAGCAGTTCTTC. This encodes CASSPGLAGNYNEQFF.

The chain carries TRBV5-1 and TRBJ1-2; D is ambiguous. The CDR3 length is 13 residues. V was pared by 0 bases and J by 8 bases, with 11 bases between. Looked up from germline, CDR1 is SGHRS and CDR2 is YFSETQ. The CDR3 protein is CASSLGSSEGYTF. CDR3 bases: TGCGCCAGCAGCTTGGGCAGTTCGGAGGGCTACACCTTC.

This chain joins TRBV29-1 and TRBJ2-1; D call uncertain. The CDR3 consists of 14 residues. Trimming left V 7 bases short and J 8 bases short, with 21 bases between. From germline, CDR1 is SQVTM and CDR2 ANQGSEA. The CDR3 reads CSANPTTSNHEQFF. CDR3 nucleotide sequence: TGCAGCGCCAACCCAACGACCTCCAACCATGAGCAGTTCTTC.

The V and J genes are TRBV5-1 and TRBJ2-1; D is uncertain. The CDR3 extends over 14 amino acids. Trimming removed 5 bases at V and 2 bases at J, with 11 bases between. CDR1 is SGHRS and CDR2 is YFSETQ in the germline V gene. The CDR3 nucleotides are TGCGCCAGCAGGCCCGGTAGACCCTACAATGAGCAGTTCTTC. Encoded protein: CASRPGRPYNEQFF.

V gene TRBV2 combines with J gene TRBJ2-2; maybe TRBD2 (6 bases). V was cut by 4 bases and J by 1 base, with 10 bases left in between. This CDR3 has 15 residues. Germline CDR1 reads SNHLY; CDR2 reads FYNNEI. CDR3 sequence reads: CASSASGLNTGELFF. CDR3 nucleotide sequence: TGTGCCAGCAGTGCCAGCGGGTTGAACACCGGGGAGCTGTTTTTT.

The chain links TRBV7-9 to TRBJ1-4; unclear D gene. The CDR3 runs 12 residues. CDR1 SEHNR and CDR2 FQNEAQ come from the germline V gene (reference sequence). V gave up 4 bases and J gave up 8 bases, with 8 bases separating them. CDR3 protein: CASSSAREKLFF. CDR3 coding DNA: TGTGCCAGCAGCTCCGCTAGGGAAAAACTGTTTTTT.

The genes are TRBV5-1 and TRBJ2-1, with D hard to call. Germline CDR1 is SGHRS and CDR2 is YFSETQ. The V end was cut by 0 bases, the J end by 15 bases, with 13 bases between. This CDR3 region has 12 residues. In nucleotides, the CDR3 is TGCGCCAGCAGCTTGGATTTAGGGAAAGGGTTCTTC. Protein: CASSLDLGKGFF. Drawing the rest from reference TRBV5-1 and TRBJ2-1, the complete variable domain is KAGVTQTPRYLIKTRGQQVTLSCSPISGHRSVSWYQQTPGQGLQFLFEYFSETQRNKGNFPGRFSGRQFSNSRSEMNVSTLELGDSALYLCASSLDLGKGFFGPGTRLTVL.

V is TRBV5-4 and J is TRBJ1-5; 8 bases match TRBD1. The CDR3 contains 15 residues. The V gene's germline CDR1 is SGHNT and CDR2 YYREEE (reference sequence). J was trimmed by 6 bases and V by 0 bases; bases with no gene match: 5. CDR3 sequence reads: CASSLERGQGQPQHF. The DNA of the CDR3 is TGTGCCAGCAGCTTGGAACGTGGACAGGGTCAGCCCCAGCATTTT.

The gene calls are TRBV19 and TRBJ1-4; perhaps TRBD1 as D (6 bases). The CDR3 extends over 14 amino acids. Trimming cost V 5 bases and J 5 bases, with 12 bases left between them. CDR1 and CDR2 from the germline V gene are LNHDA and SQIVND (reference sequence). The CDR3 DNA reads as TGTGCCAGTAGTGTACAGGGAGGGAATGAAAAACTGTTTTTT. This translates into CASSVQGGNEKLFF.

This chain's CDR3 is CAIKRDNSGNTIYF. DNA for the CDR3: TGTGCCATCAAGAGGGACAACTCTGGAAACACCATATATTTT. This sequence joins TRBV10-3 and TRBJ1-3, with D maybe TRBD1 (6 bases). Germline loops: CDR1 ENHRY, CDR2 SYGVKD. The CDR3 runs to 14 residues. Trimming pared 7 bases from V and 0 bases from J, leaving 10 bases between.